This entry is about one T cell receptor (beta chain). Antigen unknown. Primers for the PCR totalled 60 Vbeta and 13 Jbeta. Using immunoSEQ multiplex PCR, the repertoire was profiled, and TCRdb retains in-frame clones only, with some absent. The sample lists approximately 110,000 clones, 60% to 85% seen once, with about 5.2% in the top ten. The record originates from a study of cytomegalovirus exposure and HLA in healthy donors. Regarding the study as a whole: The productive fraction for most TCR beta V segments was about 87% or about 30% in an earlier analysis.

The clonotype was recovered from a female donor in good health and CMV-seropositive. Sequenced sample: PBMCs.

The CDR3 sequence is CASRRVRGYEAFF. The DNA for the CDR3 is TGTGCCAGCCGACGGGTTCGTGGTTATGAAGCTTTCTTT. This chain uses TRBV7-2 with TRBJ1-1; D uncertain. Per germline, CDR1 SGHTA and CDR2 FQGNSA. V lost 8 bases, J lost 7 bases, and 17 bases lay in between. The CDR3 runs 13 residues.